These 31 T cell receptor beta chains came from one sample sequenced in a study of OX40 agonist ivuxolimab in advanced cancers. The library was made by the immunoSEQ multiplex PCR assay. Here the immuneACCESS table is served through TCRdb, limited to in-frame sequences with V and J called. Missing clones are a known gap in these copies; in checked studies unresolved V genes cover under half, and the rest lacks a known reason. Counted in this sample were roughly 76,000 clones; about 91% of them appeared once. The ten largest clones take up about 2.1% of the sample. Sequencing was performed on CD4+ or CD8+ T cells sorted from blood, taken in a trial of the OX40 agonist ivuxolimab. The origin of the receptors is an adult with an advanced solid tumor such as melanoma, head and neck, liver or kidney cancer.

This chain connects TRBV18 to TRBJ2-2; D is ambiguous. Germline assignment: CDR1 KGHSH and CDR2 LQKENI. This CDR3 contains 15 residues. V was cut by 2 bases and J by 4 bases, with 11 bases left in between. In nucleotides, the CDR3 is TGTGCCAGCTCACCAGGACCTCTGGGCACCGGGGAGCTGTTTTTT. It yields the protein CASSPGPLGTGELFF.

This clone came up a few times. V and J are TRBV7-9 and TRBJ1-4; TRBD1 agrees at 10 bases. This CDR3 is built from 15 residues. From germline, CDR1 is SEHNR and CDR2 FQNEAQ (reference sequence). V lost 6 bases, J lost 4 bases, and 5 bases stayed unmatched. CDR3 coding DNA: TGTGCCAGCAGGTCCGACAGGGGGCTTAATGAAAAACTGTTTTTT. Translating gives CASRSDRGLNEKLFF.

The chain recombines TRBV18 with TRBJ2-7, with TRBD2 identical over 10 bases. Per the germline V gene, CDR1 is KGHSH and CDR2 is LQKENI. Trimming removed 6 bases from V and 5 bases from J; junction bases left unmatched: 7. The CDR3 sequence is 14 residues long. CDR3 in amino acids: CASSPASGSNEQYF. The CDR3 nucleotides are TGTGCCAGCTCTCCCGCTAGCGGGAGCAACGAGCAGTACTTC.

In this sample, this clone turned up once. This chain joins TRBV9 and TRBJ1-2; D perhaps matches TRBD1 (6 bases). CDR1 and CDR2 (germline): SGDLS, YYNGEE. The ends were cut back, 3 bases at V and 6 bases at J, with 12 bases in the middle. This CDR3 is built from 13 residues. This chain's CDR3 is CASSDRVENGYTF. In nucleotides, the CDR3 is TGTGCCAGCAGCGACAGGGTTGAGAATGGCTACACCTTC.

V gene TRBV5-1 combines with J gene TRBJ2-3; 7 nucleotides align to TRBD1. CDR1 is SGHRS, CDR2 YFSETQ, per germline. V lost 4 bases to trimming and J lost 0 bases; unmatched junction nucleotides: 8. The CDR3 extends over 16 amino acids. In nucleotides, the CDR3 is TGCGCCAGCAGCCTTGACGGGACAGTGAGCACAGATACGCAGTATTTT. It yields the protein CASSLDGTVSTDTQYF. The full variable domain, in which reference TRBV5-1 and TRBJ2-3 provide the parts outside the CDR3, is KAGVTQTPRYLIKTRGQQVTLSCSPISGHRSVSWYQQTPGQGLQFLFEYFSETQRNKGNFPGRFSGRQFSNSRSEMNVSTLELGDSALYLCASSLDGTVSTDTQYFGPGTRLTVL.

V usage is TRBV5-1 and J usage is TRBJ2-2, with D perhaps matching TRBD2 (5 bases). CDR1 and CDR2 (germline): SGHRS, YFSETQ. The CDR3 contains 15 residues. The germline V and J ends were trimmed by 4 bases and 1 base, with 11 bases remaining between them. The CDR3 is CASSPRTGNTGELFF. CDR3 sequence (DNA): TGCGCCAGCAGCCCCCGGACTGGGAACACCGGGGAGCTGTTTTTT. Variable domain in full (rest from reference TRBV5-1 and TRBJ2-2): KAGVTQTPRYLIKTRGQQVTLSCSPISGHRSVSWYQQTPGQGLQFLFEYFSETQRNKGNFPGRFSGRQFSNSRSEMNVSTLELGDSALYLCASSPRTGNTGELFFGEGSRLTVL.

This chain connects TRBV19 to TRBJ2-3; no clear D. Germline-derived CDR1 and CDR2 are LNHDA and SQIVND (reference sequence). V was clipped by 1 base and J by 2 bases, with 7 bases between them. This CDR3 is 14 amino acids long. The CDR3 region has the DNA TGTGCCAGTAGTATAGGCCCGGTCACAGATACGCAGTATTTT. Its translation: CASSIGPVTDTQYF. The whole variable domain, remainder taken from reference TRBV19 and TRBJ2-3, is DGGITQSPKYLFRKEGQNVTLSCEQNLNHDAMYWYRQDPGQGLRLIYYSQIVNDFQKGDIAEGYSVSREKKESFPLTVTSAQKNPTAFYLCASSIGPVTDTQYFGPGTRLTVL.

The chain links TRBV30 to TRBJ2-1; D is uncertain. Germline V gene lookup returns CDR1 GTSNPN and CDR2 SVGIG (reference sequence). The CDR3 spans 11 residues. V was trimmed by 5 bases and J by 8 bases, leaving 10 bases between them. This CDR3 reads CAWVLEHEQFF. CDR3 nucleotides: TGTGCCTGGGTGCTAGAACATGAGCAGTTCTTC.

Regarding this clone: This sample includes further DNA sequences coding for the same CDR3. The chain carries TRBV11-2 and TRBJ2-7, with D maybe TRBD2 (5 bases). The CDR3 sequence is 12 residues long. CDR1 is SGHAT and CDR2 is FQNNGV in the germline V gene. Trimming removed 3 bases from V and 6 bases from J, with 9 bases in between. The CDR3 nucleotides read TGTGCCAGCAGCTTTTCGGGGTCCGAGCAGTACTTC. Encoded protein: CASSFSGSEQYF.

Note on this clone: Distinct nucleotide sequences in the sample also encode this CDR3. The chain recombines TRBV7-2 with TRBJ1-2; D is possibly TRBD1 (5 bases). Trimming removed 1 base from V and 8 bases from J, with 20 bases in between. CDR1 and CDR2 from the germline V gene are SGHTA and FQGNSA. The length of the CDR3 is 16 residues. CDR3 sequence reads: CASSLGGTVVPKGYTF. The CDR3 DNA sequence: TGTGCCAGCAGCTTAGGTGGGACCGTTGTACCGAAAGGCTACACCTTC.

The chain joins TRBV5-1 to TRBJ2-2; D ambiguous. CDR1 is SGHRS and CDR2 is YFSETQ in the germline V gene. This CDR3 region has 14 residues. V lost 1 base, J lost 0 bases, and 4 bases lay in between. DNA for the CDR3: TGCGCCAGCAGCTTGTACCCGAACACCGGGGAGCTGTTTTTT. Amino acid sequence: CASSLYPNTGELFF.

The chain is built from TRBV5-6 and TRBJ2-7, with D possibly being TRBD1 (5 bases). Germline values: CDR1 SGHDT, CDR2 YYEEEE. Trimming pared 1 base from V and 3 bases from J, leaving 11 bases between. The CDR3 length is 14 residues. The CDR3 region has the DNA TGTGCCAGCAGCTTGCCCGCGACAGACTACGAGCAGTACTTC. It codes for CASSLPATDYEQYF.

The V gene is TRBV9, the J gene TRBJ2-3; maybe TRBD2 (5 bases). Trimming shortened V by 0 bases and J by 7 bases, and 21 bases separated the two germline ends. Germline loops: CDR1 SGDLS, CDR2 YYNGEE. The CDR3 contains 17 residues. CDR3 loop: CASSVDVSGPTQNTQYF. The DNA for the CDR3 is TGTGCCAGCAGCGTAGACGTGAGCGGACCCACACAGAATACGCAGTATTTT.

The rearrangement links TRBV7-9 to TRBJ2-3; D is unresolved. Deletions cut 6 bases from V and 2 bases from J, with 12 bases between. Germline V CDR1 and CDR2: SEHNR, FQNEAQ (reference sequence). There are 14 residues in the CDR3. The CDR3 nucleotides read TGTGCCAGCAGGTCAAGAATCTCCACAGATACGCAGTATTTT. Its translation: CASRSRISTDTQYF.

The CDR3: CASSIDRGGTNNEQFF. In DNA, the CDR3 is TGTGCCAGTAGTATAGACCGAGGCGGGACCAACAATGAGCAGTTCTTC. This rearrangement joins TRBV19 to TRBJ2-1, with D maybe TRBD2 (6 bases). Germline V gene sequence: CDR1 LNHDA, CDR2 SQIVND (reference sequence). This CDR3 is 16 amino acids long. Trimming pared 0 bases from V and 5 bases from J, leaving 14 bases between.

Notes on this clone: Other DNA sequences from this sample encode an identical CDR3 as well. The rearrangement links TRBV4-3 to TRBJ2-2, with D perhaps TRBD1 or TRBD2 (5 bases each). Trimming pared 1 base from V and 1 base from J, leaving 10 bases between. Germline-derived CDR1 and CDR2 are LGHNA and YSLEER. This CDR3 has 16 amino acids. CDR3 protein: CASSQGVGVNTGELFF. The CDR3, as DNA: TGCGCCAGCAGCCAAGGAGTGGGGGTGAACACCGGGGAGCTGTTTTTT.

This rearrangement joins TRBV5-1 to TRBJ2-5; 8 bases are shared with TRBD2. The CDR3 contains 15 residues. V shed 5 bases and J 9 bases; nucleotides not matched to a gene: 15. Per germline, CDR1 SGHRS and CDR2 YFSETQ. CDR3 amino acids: CASRETTSAWGAQYF. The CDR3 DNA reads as TGCGCCAGCAGAGAAACGACTAGCGCGTGGGGGGCCCAGTACTTC.

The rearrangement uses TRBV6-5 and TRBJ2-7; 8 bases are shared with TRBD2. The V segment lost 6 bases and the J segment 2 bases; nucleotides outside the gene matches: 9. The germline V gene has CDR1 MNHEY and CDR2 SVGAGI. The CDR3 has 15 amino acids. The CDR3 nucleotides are TGTGCCAGCAGCACCTATAGCGGGGCAACCTACGAGCAGTACTTC. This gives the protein CASSTYSGATYEQYF.

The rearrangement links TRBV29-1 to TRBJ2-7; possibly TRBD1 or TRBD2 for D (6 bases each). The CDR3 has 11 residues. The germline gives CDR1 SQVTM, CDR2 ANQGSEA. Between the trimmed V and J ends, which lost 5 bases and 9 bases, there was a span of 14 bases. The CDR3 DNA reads TGCAGCGTTTTGGGGGGCACGGGGCAGTACTTC. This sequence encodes CSVLGGTGQYF.

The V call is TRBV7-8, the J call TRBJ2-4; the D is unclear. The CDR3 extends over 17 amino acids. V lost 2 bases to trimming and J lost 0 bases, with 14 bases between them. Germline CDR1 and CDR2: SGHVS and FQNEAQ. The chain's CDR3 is CASSLTFDRVAKNIQYF. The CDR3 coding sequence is TGTGCCAGCAGCTTAACTTTCGACCGAGTAGCCAAAAACATTCAGTACTTC.

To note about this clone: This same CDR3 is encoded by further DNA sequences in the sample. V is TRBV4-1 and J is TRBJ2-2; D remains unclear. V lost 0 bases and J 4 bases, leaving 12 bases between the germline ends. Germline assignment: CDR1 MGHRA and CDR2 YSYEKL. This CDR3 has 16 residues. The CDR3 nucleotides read TGCGCCAGCAGCCAAGATTCCGGTGGGATCACCGGGGAGCTGTTTTTT. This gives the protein CASSQDSGGITGELFF.

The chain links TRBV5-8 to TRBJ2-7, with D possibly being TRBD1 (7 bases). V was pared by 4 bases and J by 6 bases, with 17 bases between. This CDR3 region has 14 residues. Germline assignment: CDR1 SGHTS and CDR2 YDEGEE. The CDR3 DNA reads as TGTGCCAGCAGCCGCGGGACAGTAAAGGGCGAGCAGTACTTC. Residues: CASSRGTVKGEQYF.

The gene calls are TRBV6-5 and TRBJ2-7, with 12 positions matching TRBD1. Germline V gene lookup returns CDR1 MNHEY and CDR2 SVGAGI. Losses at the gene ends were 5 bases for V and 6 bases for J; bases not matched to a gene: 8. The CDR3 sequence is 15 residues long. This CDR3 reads CASSQTGTGGFEQYF. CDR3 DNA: TGTGCCAGCAGTCAAACCGGGACAGGGGGCTTCGAGCAGTACTTC.

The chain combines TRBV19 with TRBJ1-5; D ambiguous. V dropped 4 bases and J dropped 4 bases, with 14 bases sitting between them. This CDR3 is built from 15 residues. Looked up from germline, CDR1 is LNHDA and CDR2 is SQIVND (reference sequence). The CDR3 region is CASSKRAGPNQPQHF. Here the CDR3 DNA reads TGTGCCAGTAGTAAGAGGGCAGGCCCTAATCAGCCCCAGCATTTT. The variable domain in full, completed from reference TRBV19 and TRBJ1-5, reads DGGITQSPKYLFRKEGQNVTLSCEQNLNHDAMYWYRQDPGQGLRLIYYSQIVNDFQKGDIAEGYSVSREKKESFPLTVTSAQKNPTAFYLCASSKRAGPNQPQHFGDGTRLSIL.

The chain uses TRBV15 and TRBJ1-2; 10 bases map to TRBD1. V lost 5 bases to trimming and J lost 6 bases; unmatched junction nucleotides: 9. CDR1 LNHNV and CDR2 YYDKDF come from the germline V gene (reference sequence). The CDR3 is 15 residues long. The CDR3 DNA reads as TGTGCCACCAGCCATAAACGACAGGGGGCGAATGGCTACACCTTC. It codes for CATSHKRQGANGYTF.

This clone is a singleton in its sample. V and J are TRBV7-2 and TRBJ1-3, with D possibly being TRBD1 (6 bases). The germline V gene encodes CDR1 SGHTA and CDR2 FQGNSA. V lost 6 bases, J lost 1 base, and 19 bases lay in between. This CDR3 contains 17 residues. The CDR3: CASSMREQGWSGNTIYF. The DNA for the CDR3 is TGTGCCAGCAGTATGAGGGAACAGGGCTGGTCTGGAAACACCATATATTTT.

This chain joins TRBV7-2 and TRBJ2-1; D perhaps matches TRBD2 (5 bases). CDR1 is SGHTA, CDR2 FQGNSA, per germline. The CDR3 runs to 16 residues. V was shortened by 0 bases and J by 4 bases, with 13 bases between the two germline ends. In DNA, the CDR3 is TGTGCCAGCAGCTTAGCCTCACAACTAGATTACAATGAGCAGTTCTTC. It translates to CASSLASQLDYNEQFF.

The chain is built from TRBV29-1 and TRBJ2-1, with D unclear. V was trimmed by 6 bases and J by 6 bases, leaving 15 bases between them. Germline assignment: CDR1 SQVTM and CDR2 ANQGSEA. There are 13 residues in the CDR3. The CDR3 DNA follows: TGCAGCGTGGTACCGGGCCGAACCAATGAGCAGTTCTTC. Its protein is CSVVPGRTNEQFF.

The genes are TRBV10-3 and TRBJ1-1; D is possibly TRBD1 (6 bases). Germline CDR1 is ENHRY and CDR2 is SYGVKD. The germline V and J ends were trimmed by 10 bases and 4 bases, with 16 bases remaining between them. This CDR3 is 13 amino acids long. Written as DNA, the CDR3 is TGTGCCACCATTTCAGGGGCGGGCACTGAAGCTTTCTTT. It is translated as CATISGAGTEAFF.

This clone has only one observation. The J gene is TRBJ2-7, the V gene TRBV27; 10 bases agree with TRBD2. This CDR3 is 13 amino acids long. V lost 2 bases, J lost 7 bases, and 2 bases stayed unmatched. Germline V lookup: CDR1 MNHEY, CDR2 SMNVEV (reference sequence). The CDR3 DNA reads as TGTGCCAGCAGTTTACTAGCGGGAGTGGAGCAGTACTTC. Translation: CASSLLAGVEQYF.

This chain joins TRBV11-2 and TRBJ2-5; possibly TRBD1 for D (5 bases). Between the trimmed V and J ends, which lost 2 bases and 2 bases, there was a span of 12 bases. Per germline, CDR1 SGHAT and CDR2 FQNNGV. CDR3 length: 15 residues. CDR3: CASSLSRRTQETQYF. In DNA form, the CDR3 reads TGTGCCAGCAGCTTAAGTCGGCGGACACAAGAGACCCAGTACTTC.